The entry below gives a single TCR beta chain sequence along with its context. What it recognizes is unknown. The sample is drawn from a study of memory CD4+ T cells and cytomegalovirus serostatus. The CDR3 loop spans 14 amino acids. CDR1 LNHNV and CDR2 YYDKDF come from the germline V gene (reference sequence). Trimming took 3 bases from V and 5 from J, leaving 11 bases between them. Single viable CD3+CD4+CD8-CD45RO+ cells were sorted as the memory CD4+ T cells. Study-wide findings and caveats: Repertoires predicted CMV serostatus with median bootstrapped AUC of about 0.95.

Per the original methods: After removing out-of-frame reads, around 2.2 million distinct TCRbeta sequences remained. Profiling relied on immunoSEQ multiplex PCR, and the TCRdb table lists in-frame clones only, not all of them. Clone size and the V and J calls come from that table; the DNA yielded D and trimming. The sample has approximately 74,000 clones; approximately 80% are singletons. The chain combines TRBV15 with TRBJ2-1; tentative D call: TRBD2 (5 bases). This clonotype was obtained from an adult in good health and CMV-seropositive. The sequencing sample was made of memory CD4+ T cells from blood. The CDR3 reads CATSSLLADNEQFF. CDR3 bases: TGTGCCACCAGCAGCCTTCTAGCAGACAATGAGCAGTTCTTC.